A selection of T cell receptor beta chains follows, all from one sample in a study of identical twins. TCRdb analysed the 5' RACE reads with MiXCR anew, one entry per CDR3 protein. This sample yields about 240,000 distinct CDR3 sequences, of which about 7.5% are seen a single time; around 5% belongs to the top ten. This sample also belongs to another study, concerning yellow fever vaccine responses in identical twins.

The sample was CD8+ T cells sorted from blood. The receptors were gathered from a woman aged 18-29 years in good health. CDR3s include the opening cysteine and the closing phenylalanine or tryptophan. D genes are given only for firm matches. Size is omitted from some rows. Given values are once, few, many or a class for expanded clones.

D,J,size,V,CDR3,DNA
TRBD2,TRBJ2-1,NA,TRBV12-3/TRBV12-4,CASSLAAGATYNEQFF,TGTGCCAGCAGTTTAGCAGCGGGGGCTACCTACAATGAGCAGTTCTTC
NA,TRBJ2-1,few,TRBV4-2,CASSQGSEQFF,TGTGCCAGCAGCCAAGGTTCCGAGCAGTTCTTC
NA,TRBJ2-3,NA,TRBV2,CATPGPRTDTQYF,TGTGCCACACCGGGACCGCGCACAGATACGCAGTATTTT
NA,TRBJ1-6,NA,TRBV11-1,CASSPSDGHHSPLNSPLHF,TGTGCCAGCAGCCCATCGGACGGTCATCACTCGCCCCTAAATTCACCCCTCCACTTT
TRBD2,TRBJ2-1,few,TRBV25-1,CASTLAGGVNEQFF,TGTGCCAGCACTCTAGCGGGGGGTGTGAATGAGCAGTTCTTC
TRBD2,TRBJ2-3,NA,TRBV6-4,CASSDSAGGADTQYF,TGTGCCAGCAGTGACTCGGCGGGGGGTGCAGATACGCAGTATTTT
TRBD1,TRBJ1-3,many,TRBV15,CATSREYDRGSGNTIYF,TGTGCCACCAGCAGAGAATACGACAGGGGCTCTGGAAACACCATATATTTT
TRBD2,TRBJ2-7,few,TRBV4-2,CASSQESAGGPDEQYF,TGTGCCAGCAGCCAAGAGTCAGCGGGAGGACCGGACGAGCAGTACTTC
TRBD1,TRBJ1-1,few,TRBV9,CASSVRQGTEVNTEAFF,TGTGCCAGCAGCGTTCGACAGGGAACGGAGGTGAACACTGAAGCTTTCTTT
TRBD1,TRBJ2-5,NA,TRBV7-9,CASSFSQGPLETQYF,TGTGCCAGCAGCTTCTCACAGGGGCCATTGGAGACCCAGTACTTC
TRBD2,TRBJ2-5,few,TRBV10-2,CASRGLAGGQETQYF,TGCGCCAGCAGGGGACTAGCGGGGGGGCAAGAGACCCAGTACTTC
TRBD1,TRBJ2-1,NA,TRBV7-9,CASSSGGWVHEQFF,TGTGCCAGCAGCTCAGGGGGCTGGGTCCATGAGCAGTTCTTC
NA,TRBJ1-1,NA,TRBV5-5,CASSLWRMNTEAFF,TGTGCCAGCAGCTTGTGGCGAATGAACACTGAAGCTTTCTTT
NA,TRBJ1-2,few,TRBV27,CASGGGSTYGYTF,TGTGCCAGTGGGGGAGGGTCCACCTATGGCTACACCTTC
TRBD2,TRBJ2-3,NA,TRBV12-3/TRBV12-4,CASRIAGGGPDTQYF,TGTGCCAGCAGGATAGCGGGGGGCGGCCCGGATACGCAGTATTTT
NA,TRBJ1-5,once,TRBV21-1,CASSKAWQGLNQPQHF,TGTGCCAGCAGCAAAGCATGGCAGGGACTAAATCAGCCCCAGCATTTT
NA,TRBJ2-1,NA,TRBV4-1,CASSQDPTEFRRNEQFF,TGCGCCAGCAGCCAAGATCCTACAGAGTTTCGGAGGAATGAGCAGTTCTTC
NA,TRBJ1-4,many,TRBV9,CASSSRSRSEDEKLFF,TGTGCCAGCAGCTCCCGTAGCCGTTCAGAGGATGAAAAACTGTTTTTT
NA,TRBJ2-5,NA,TRBV20-1,CSVWRGSQETQYF,TGCAGTGTCTGGCGGGGATCTCAAGAGACCCAGTACTTC
NA,TRBJ2-3,few,TRBV5-5,CASSSVYSGKSTDTQYF,TGTGCCAGCAGCTCCGTATATAGCGGAAAAAGCACAGATACGCAGTATTTT
TRBD2,TRBJ2-1,few,TRBV4-1,CASSQERTSYEQFF,TGCGCCAGCAGCCAAGAAAGGACTAGCTATGAGCAGTTCTTC
TRBD1,TRBJ1-1,many,TRBV7-9,CASSPWTGVGEAFF,TGTGCCAGCAGCCCTTGGACAGGGGTGGGTGAAGCTTTCTTT
TRBD2,TRBJ2-7,few,TRBV6-1,CASSLGLAGESYEQYF,TGTGCCAGCAGTCTCGGACTAGCGGGAGAATCCTACGAGCAGTACTTC
NA,TRBJ2-6,NA,TRBV6-1,CASSEEASWRSGANVLTF,TGTGCCAGCAGTGAAGAAGCCTCCTGGAGGTCTGGGGCCAACGTCCTGACTTTC
NA,TRBJ1-2,few,TRBV10-3,CAISEEILNYGYTF,TGTGCCATCAGTGAGGAGATACTTAACTATGGCTACACCTTC
NA,TRBJ2-5,NA,TRBV5-1,CASSPLPTGAETQYF,TGCGCCAGCAGCCCATTACCGACAGGTGCGGAGACCCAGTACTTC
NA,TRBJ2-7,few,TRBV5-1,CASSPGGGRVYEQYF,TGCGCCAGCAGCCCTGGTGGGGGGCGCGTTTACGAGCAGTACTTC
TRBD2,TRBJ2-7,few,TRBV11-1,CASSTIRAGGPFPPYEQYF,TGTGCCAGCAGCACGATTCGGGCGGGAGGGCCTTTTCCGCCCTACGAGCAGTACTTC
TRBD2,TRBJ2-1,few,TRBV5-5,CASSRSGGAGSEQFF,TGTGCCAGCAGCCGTAGCGGGGGGGCTGGTTCTGAGCAGTTCTTC
NA,TRBJ2-3,few,TRBV5-1,CASSRDRYTDTQYF,TGCGCCAGCAGCCGCGACAGGTACACAGATACGCAGTATTTT
TRBD2,TRBJ2-5,NA,TRBV28,CASRSGTSGSETQYF,TGTGCCAGCAGGTCCGGGACTAGCGGTTCGGAGACCCAGTACTTC
TRBD1,TRBJ2-4,NA,TRBV7-3,CASSPRDRLLAKNIQYF,TGTGCCAGCAGCCCCCGGGACAGATTATTAGCCAAAAACATTCAGTACTTC
TRBD2,TRBJ2-3,many,TRBV28,CASSSSGSHTDTQYF,TGTGCCAGCAGTTCCAGCGGGAGCCACACAGATACGCAGTATTTT
NA,TRBJ2-1,NA,TRBV2,CTFSSRTDTGRGFVSEQFF,TGTACCTTCAGTTCCCGGACGGACACAGGCCGCGGTTTCGTGAGTGAGCAGTTCTTC
NA,TRBJ1-1,many,TRBV29-1,CSVTPPRRVAFF,TGCAGCGTGACCCCTCCGCGCCGTGTCGCTTTCTTT
TRBD1,TRBJ2-3,NA,TRBV20-1,CSAFRDRFSADTQYF,TGCAGTGCTTTCCGGGACAGATTCAGTGCAGATACGCAGTATTTT